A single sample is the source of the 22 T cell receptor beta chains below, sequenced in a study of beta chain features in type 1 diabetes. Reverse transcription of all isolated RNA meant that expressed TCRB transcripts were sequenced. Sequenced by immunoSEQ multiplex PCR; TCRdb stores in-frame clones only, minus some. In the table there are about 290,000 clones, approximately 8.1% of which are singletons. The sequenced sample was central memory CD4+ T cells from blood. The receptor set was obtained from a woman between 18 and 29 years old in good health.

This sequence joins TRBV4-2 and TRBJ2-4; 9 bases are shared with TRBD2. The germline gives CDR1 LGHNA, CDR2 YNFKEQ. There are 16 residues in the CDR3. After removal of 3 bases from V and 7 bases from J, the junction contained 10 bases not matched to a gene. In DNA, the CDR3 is TGTGCCAGCAGCCAGGCCCCCCGGAGCGGGGGGAACATTCAGTACTTC. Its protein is CASSQAPRSGGNIQYF.

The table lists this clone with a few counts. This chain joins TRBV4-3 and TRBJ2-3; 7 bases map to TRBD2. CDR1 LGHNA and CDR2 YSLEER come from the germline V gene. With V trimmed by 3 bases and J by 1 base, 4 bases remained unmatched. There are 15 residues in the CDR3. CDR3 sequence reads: CASSHGTIGTDTQYF. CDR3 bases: TGCGCCAGCAGCCACGGGACTATAGGCACAGATACGCAGTATTTT.

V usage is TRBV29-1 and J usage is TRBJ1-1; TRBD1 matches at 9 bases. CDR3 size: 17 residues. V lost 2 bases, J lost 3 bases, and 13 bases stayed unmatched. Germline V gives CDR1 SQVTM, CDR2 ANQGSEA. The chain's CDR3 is CSVEPGQGGGLDTEAFF. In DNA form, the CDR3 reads TGCAGCGTTGAACCGGGACAGGGTGGGGGGTTAGACACTGAAGCTTTCTTT.

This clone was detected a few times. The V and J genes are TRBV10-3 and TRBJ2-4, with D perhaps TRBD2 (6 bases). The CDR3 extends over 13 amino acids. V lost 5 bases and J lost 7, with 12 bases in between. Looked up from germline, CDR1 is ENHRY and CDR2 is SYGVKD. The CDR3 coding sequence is TGTGCCATCAGTACGGGGGTAACGAACATTCAGTACTTC. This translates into CAISTGVTNIQYF.

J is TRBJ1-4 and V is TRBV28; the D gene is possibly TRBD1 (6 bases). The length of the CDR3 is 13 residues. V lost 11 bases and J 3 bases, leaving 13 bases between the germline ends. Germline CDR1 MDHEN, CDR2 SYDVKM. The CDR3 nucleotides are TGTGCCGTATGGACAGCGGCTAATGAAAAACTGTTTTTT. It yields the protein CAVWTAANEKLFF.

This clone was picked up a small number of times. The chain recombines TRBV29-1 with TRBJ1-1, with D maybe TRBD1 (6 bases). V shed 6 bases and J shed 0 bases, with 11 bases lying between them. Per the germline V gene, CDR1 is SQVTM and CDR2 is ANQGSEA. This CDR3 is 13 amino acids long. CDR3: CSVGQRMNTEAFF. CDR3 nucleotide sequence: TGCAGCGTCGGACAGAGAATGAACACTGAAGCTTTCTTT.

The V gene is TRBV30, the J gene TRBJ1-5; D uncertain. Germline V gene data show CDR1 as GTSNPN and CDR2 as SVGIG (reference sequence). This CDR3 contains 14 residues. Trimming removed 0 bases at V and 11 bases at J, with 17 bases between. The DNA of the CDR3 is TGTGCCTGGAGTGTACCGGCTGGGATTGGGGCCCAGCATTTT. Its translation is CAWSVPAGIGAQHF.

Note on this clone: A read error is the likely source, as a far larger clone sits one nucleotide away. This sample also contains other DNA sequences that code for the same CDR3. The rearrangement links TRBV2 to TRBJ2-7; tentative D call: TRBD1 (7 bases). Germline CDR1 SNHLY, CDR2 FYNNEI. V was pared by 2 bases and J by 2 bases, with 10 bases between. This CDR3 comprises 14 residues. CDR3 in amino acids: CASSEQGEAYEQYF. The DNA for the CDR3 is TGTGCCAGCAGTGAACAGGGGGAGGCCTACGAGCAGTACTTC.

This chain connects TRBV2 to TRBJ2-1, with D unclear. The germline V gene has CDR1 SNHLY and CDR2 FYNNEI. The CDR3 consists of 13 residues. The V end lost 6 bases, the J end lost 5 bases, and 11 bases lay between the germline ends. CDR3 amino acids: CASRRRPNNEQFF. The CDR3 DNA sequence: TGTGCCAGCAGGAGGAGACCCAACAATGAGCAGTTCTTC.

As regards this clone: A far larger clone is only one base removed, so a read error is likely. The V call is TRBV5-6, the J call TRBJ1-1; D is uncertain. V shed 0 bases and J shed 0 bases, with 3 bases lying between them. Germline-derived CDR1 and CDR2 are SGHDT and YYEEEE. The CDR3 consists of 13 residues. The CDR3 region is CASSLDVNTEAFF. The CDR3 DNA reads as TGTGCCAGCAGCTTGGACGTGAACACTGAAGCTTTCTTT.

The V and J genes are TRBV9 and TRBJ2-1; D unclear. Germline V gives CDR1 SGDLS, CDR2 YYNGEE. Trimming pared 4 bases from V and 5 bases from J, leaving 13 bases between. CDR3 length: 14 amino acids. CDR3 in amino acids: CASSPRVWDNEQFF. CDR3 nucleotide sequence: TGTGCCAGCAGCCCCCGGGTTTGGGACAATGAGCAGTTCTTC.

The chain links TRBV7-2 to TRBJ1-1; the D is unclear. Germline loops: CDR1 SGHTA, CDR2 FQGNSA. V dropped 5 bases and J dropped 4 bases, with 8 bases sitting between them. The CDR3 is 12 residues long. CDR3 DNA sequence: TGTGCCAGCAGCCCCCACGGCACTGAAGCTTTCTTT. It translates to CASSPHGTEAFF.

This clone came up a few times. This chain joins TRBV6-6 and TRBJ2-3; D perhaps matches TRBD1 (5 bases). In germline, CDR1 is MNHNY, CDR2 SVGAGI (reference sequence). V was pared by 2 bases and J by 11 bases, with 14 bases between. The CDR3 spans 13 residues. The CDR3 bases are TGTGCCAGCAGTTACCCTTCGACAGAGAAGCAGTATTTT. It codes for CASSYPSTEKQYF.

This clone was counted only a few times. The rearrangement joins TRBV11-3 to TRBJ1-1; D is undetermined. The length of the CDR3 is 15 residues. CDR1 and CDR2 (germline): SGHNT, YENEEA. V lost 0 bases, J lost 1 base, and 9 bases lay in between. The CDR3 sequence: CASSLDGRGNTEAFF. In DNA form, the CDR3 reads TGTGCCAGCAGCTTAGACGGTCGGGGGAACACTGAAGCTTTCTTT.

The CDR3 DNA follows: TGTGCCAGCAGGGTACAGGGGAGAGGCGAAAAACTGTTTTTT. Amino acids: CASRVQGRGEKLFF. V usage is TRBV2 and J usage is TRBJ1-4; 7 positions match TRBD1. Germline CDR1 SNHLY, CDR2 FYNNEI. CDR3 length: 14 amino acids. Trimming took 6 bases from V and 8 from J; bases not matched to a gene: 9.

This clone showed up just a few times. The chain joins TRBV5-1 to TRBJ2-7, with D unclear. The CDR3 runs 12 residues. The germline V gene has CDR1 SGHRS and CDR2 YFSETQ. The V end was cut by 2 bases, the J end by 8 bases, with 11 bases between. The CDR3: CASSFSRDQQYF. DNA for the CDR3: TGCGCCAGCAGCTTTAGTAGGGATCAGCAGTACTTC.

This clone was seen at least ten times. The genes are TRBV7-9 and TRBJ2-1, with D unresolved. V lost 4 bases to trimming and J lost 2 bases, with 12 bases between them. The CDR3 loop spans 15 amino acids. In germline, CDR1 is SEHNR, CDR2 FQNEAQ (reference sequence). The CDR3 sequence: CASSWLESTYNEQFF. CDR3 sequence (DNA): TGTGCCAGCAGCTGGTTGGAGAGTACCTACAATGAGCAGTTCTTC.

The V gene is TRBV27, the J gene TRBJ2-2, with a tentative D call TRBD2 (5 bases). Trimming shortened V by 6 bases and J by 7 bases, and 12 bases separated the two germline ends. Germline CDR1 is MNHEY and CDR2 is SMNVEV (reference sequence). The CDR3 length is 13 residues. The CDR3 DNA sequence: TGTGCCAGCAGCAAACTAGAAGGCGGGGAGCTGTTTTTT. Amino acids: CASSKLEGGELFF.

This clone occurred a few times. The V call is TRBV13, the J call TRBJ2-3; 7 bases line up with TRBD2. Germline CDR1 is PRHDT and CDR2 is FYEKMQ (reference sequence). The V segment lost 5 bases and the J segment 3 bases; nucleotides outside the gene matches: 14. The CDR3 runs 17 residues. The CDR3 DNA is TGTGCCAGCAGCCCCCTCATCGCGGGGGTAGGGACAGATACGCAGTATTTT. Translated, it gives CASSPLIAGVGTDTQYF.

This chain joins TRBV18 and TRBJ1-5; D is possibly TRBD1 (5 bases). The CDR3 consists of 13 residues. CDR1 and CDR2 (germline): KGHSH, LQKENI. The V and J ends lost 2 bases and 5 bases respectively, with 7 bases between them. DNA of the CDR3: TGTGCCAGCTCACCATTACAGGATCAGCCCCAGCATTTT. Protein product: CASSPLQDQPQHF.

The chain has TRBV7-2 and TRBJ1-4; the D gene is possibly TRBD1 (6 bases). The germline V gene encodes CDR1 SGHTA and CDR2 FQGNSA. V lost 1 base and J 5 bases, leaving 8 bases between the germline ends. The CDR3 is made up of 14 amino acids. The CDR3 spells CASSLGTANEKLFF. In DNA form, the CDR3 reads TGTGCCAGCAGCTTAGGGACAGCAAATGAAAAACTGTTTTTT.

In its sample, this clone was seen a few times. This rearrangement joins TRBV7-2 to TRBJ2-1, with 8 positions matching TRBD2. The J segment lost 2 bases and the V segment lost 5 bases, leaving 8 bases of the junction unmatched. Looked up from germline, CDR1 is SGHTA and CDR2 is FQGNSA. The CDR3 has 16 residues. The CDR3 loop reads CASSLLAGGTYNEQFF. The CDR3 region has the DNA TGTGCCAGCAGCCTCCTGGCGGGGGGTACCTACAATGAGCAGTTCTTC.